The 13 T cell receptor beta chains below all came from one sample that was sequenced in a study of blood T cell repertoires in COVID-19. Method: immunoSEQ multiplex PCR; TCRdb's copy keeps in-frame clones and lacks some. The table includes more than 150,000 clones, around 83% detected once. The sequencing input was peripheral blood. These receptors all come from a woman in her thirties or forties with acute or convalescent COVID-19.

This rearrangement joins TRBV7-9 to TRBJ1-6, with D perhaps matching TRBD1 (5 bases). Trimming took 5 bases from V and 9 from J, leaving 20 bases between them. Germline V gene data show CDR1 as SEHNR and CDR2 as FQNEAQ (reference sequence). This CDR3 spans 16 amino acids. CDR3 DNA sequence: TGTGCCAGCAGCCCCGAAGAGGGGACTCGCAGTTCACCCCTCCACTTT. This encodes CASSPEEGTRSSPLHF.

Comment on this clone: This CDR3 is also generated by other DNA sequences in the sample. This chain connects TRBV6-1 to TRBJ1-2, with TRBD1 identical over 7 bases. This CDR3 has 15 amino acids. V shed 2 bases and J 2 bases; nucleotides not matched to a gene: 5. CDR1 is MNHNS and CDR2 is SASEGT in the germline V gene. This CDR3 reads CASSELTGPNYGYTF. The CDR3 bases are TGTGCCAGCAGTGAACTGACAGGGCCCAACTATGGCTACACCTTC.

The chain joins TRBV27 to TRBJ1-5, with TRBD1 as a possible D gene (5 bases). The V gene's germline CDR1 is MNHEY and CDR2 SMNVEV (reference sequence). The CDR3 has 14 residues. V lost 6 bases and J 0 bases, leaving 9 bases between the germline ends. CDR3 residues: CASSDSHSNQPQHF. The CDR3 DNA reads TGTGCCAGCAGCGACAGCCATAGCAATCAGCCCCAGCATTTT.

The genes are TRBV3-1 (or the pseudogene TRBV3-2) and TRBJ1-5; no definite D call. The CDR3 length is 12 residues. Germline V gene lookup returns CDR1 LGHDT and CDR2 YNNKEL (reference sequence). V was pared by 3 bases and J by 5 bases, with 5 bases between. Here the CDR3 reads CASSQAHQPQHF. In nucleotides, the CDR3 is TGTGCCAGCAGCCAGGCTCATCAGCCCCAGCATTTT.

The chain has TRBV12-5 and TRBJ1-1, with a weak D call TRBD1 (6 bases). V lost 1 base and J lost 3, with 15 bases in between. The germline gives CDR1 LGHNT, CDR2 FRNRAP. The CDR3 is 16 amino acids. Written as DNA, the CDR3 is TGTGCTAGTGGTTTGGGACCGGGACACCAGGACACTGAAGCTTTCTTT. This gives the protein CASGLGPGHQDTEAFF.

This clone was seen more than once but under ten times. The chain is built from TRBV29-1 and TRBJ1-1; D may be TRBD1 (6 bases). Germline CDR1 SQVTM, CDR2 ANQGSEA. The CDR3 totals 12 residues. The V and J ends lost 0 bases and 6 bases respectively, with 8 bases between them. The chain's CDR3 is CSVEDAGAEAFF. The CDR3 region has the DNA TGCAGCGTTGAAGATGCAGGGGCTGAAGCTTTCTTT.

In its sample, this clone was seen a few times. This chain joins TRBV6-4 and TRBJ2-1; TRBD2 is a possible D gene (5 bases). Germline V gene lookup returns CDR1 MRHNA and CDR2 SNTAGT. V was trimmed by 7 bases and J by 7 bases, leaving 14 bases between them. The CDR3 has 13 amino acids. The CDR3 bases are TGTGCCAGCACCTATTCCCCGGGAAATGAGCAGTTCTTC. Residues: CASTYSPGNEQFF.

This clone came up a few times. This chain connects TRBV18 to TRBJ1-6, with 10 bases lining up with TRBD1. The length of the CDR3 is 14 residues. CDR1 is KGHSH and CDR2 is LQKENI in the germline V gene. J lost 10 bases, V lost 5 bases, and 5 bases had no gene match. The CDR3 nucleotides are TGTGCCAGCTCAGTCGGGACAGGGGAATCACCCCTCCACTTT. It is translated as CASSVGTGESPLHF.

This clone was seen repeatedly, ten times or more. The J gene is TRBJ2-4, the V gene TRBV19; 11 bases are shared with TRBD1. The CDR3 loop spans 14 amino acids. After removal of 5 bases from V and 7 bases from J, the junction contained 4 bases not matched to a gene. From germline, CDR1 is LNHDA and CDR2 SQIVND (reference sequence). CDR3 residues: CASSQGTGGNIQYF. DNA for the CDR3: TGTGCCAGTAGTCAGGGGACAGGGGGTAACATTCAGTACTTC.

This rearrangement joins TRBV7-3 to TRBJ2-1, with 8 bases lining up with TRBD2. In germline, CDR1 is SGHTA, CDR2 FQGTGA. Trimming cost V 5 bases and J 3 bases; bases outside gene matches: 9. The CDR3 consists of 16 residues. In nucleotides, the CDR3 is TGTGCCAGCAGCCCCTCCTCCGCGGGGGGCTACAATGAGCAGTTCTTC. Translated, it gives CASSPSSAGGYNEQFF.

Only one count was recorded for this clone. The chain joins TRBV5-4 to TRBJ2-7; TRBD2 aligns across 8 bases. Trimming cost V 3 bases and J 4 bases; bases outside gene matches: 6. There are 14 residues in the CDR3. CDR1 and CDR2 (germline): SGHNT, YYREEE (reference sequence). The chain's CDR3 is CASSSSGRVYEQYF. CDR3 sequence (DNA): TGTGCCAGCAGCTCAAGCGGGAGAGTGTACGAGCAGTACTTC.

The J gene is TRBJ2-3, the V gene TRBV11-3; TRBD1 aligns across 7 bases. Per germline, CDR1 SGHNT and CDR2 YENEEA. The CDR3 covers 16 residues. J gave up 0 bases and V 1 base, and 4 bases lay outside the gene matches. The CDR3 DNA reads TGTGCCAGCAGCTTAGGCCGGGACAGCAGCACAGATACGCAGTATTTT. This codes for CASSLGRDSSTDTQYF.

In its sample, this clone was seen once. The V and J genes are TRBV18 and TRBJ1-2; D might be TRBD1 (5 bases). The CDR3 runs to 14 residues. Deletions cut 5 bases from V and 5 bases from J, with 15 bases between. Germline CDR1 is KGHSH and CDR2 is LQKENI. CDR3: CASSNTGTEYGYTF. The CDR3 DNA reads TGTGCCAGCTCAAACACCGGGACTGAGTATGGCTACACCTTC.